The clone carrying this T cell receptor (beta chain) has just a few counts. Its target is not known. The data originate from a study of early T cells in non-severe SARS-CoV-2 infection. Study-wide results and limits: The study's VDJdb matching favored anti-spike CD8 responses and missed private and CD4 specificities.

The TCR library protocol was used to attach unique molecular identifiers. These identifiers were attached to individual cDNA molecules. TCRdb processed the 5' RACE reads anew with MiXCR; each CDR3 protein has one entry. The sample shows tens of thousands of distinct CDR3 sequences, approximately 6.1% of them seen only once. Deletions cut 2 bases from V and 13 bases from J, with 13 bases between. The germline CDR1 and CDR2 sequences are SGHDT and YYEEEE. The CDR3 runs 12 residues. This TCR derives from an adult who was a healthcare worker with PCR-confirmed SARS-CoV-2 infection or an uninfected control (not recorded which). Sample: whole blood, taken at baseline. V usage is TRBV5-6 and J usage is TRBJ2-1; no firm D call. CDR3 nucleotides: TGTGCCAGCAGCTTACCATCTTACCCCCAGTTCTTC. This codes for CASSLPSYPQFF.